Included here is one TCR beta chain sequence, with context. What it binds is unknown. Profiling relied on immunoSEQ multiplex PCR, and the TCRdb table lists in-frame clones only, not all of them. Of under 65,000 clones listed, more than 80% were seen once; the top ten hold more than 1.1%. The record originates from a study of CD4 T cells in relation to SARS-CoV-2 and coronaviruses. Study conclusions and caveats: In roughly two thirds of donors, memory CD4+ clonotypes crossrecognized SARS-CoV-2 and at least one common cold coronavirus spike. No donor gave both pre-pandemic and post-infection samples.

CD4+ T cells from unexposed donors were obtained before the COVID-19 pandemic (2011-2018). Trimming cost V 3 bases and J 10 bases, with 10 bases left between them. The CDR3 has 12 amino acids. CDR1 and CDR2 (germline): WSHSY, SAAADI. The rearrangement uses TRBV10-2 and TRBJ2-1; no definite D call. Specimen: memory CD4+ T cells from PBMCs. The clonotype originates from a human donor in good health. DNA for the CDR3: TGCGCCAGCAGTGACCGGCAGCGCGAGCAGTTCTTC. Translated, it gives CASSDRQREQFF.